This is a list of T cell receptor beta chains from one sample in a study of T cells in Graves' hyperthyroidism and ophthalmopathy. One entry per CDR3 protein results from TCRdb running MiXCR on the multiplex PCR reads. The sample includes 400,000 or so distinct CDR3 sequences, 15% of them seen just once. Sequencing was performed on blood. The receptor source for this set is a woman aged 60-75 years with Graves' ophthalmopathy. Both conserved end residues are part of each CDR3. A D gene is named only where the DNA matches it firmly. Clone sizes are given selectively: once, few, many, or a class where the clone is expanded.

V	size	J	D	CDR3	DNA
TRBV2	many	TRBJ2-7	-	CASSEAGQTYEQYF	TGTGCCAGCAGTGAAGCTGGGCAGACCTACGAGCAGTACTTC
TRBV24-1	many	TRBJ2-3	TRBD1	CATSDPGTGSTDTQYF	TGTGCCACCAGTGATCCCGGGACAGGTTCCACAGATACGCAGTATTTT
TRBV12-3/TRBV12-4	many	TRBJ2-4	-	CASSLWGPSNPIQYF	TGTGCCAGCAGTTTATGGGGCCCCAGTAACCCCATTCAGTACTTC
TRBV27	few	TRBJ2-5	TRBD1	CASSDNRGVGIETQYF	TGTGCCAGCAGCGACAACAGGGGAGTCGGGATCGAGACCCAGTACTTC
TRBV5-1	many	TRBJ2-3	TRBD1	CATRDRHTDTQYF	TGCGCCACTAGGGACAGGCACACAGATACGCAGTATTTT
TRBV6-1	many	TRBJ1-1	-	CASSPEQYTEAFF	TGTGCCAGCAGTCCAGAGCAGTACACTGAAGCTTTCTTT
TRBV12-5	-	TRBJ2-3	TRBD2	CASGLREIAGVDTQYF	TGTGCTAGTGGTTTGCGGGAGATAGCGGGAGTGGATACGCAGTATTTT
TRBV20-1	many	TRBJ2-1	TRBD2	CSAIAGGPSNEQFF	TGCAGTGCTATAGCGGGAGGGCCTTCCAATGAGCAGTTCTTC
TRBV4-1	many	TRBJ2-5	-	CASSQAQGGGQETQYF	TGCGCCAGCAGCCAAGCCCAGGGAGGGGGCCAAGAGACCCAGTACTTC
TRBV5-6	many	TRBJ2-5	-	CASSLVGRELETQYF	TGTGCCAGCAGCTTGGTGGGCAGGGAACTGGAGACCCAGTACTTC
TRBV5-1	many	TRBJ2-1	-	CASSSEPTRAFNEQFF	TGCGCCAGCAGCTCCGAACCAACTAGGGCTTTCAATGAGCAGTTCTTC
TRBV2	-	TRBJ2-6	-	CASRGYSGANVLTF	TGTGCCAGCAGGGGTTACTCTGGGGCCAACGTCCTGACTTTC
TRBV5-1	many	TRBJ2-3	TRBD2	CASSLESGRAADTQYF	TGCGCCAGCAGCTTGGAGAGCGGGAGGGCCGCAGATACGCAGTATTTT
TRBV25-1	few	TRBJ1-6	-	CASSGSRVGSPLHF	TGTGCCAGCAGTGGAAGCAGGGTCGGGTCACCCCTCCACTTT
TRBV2	-	TRBJ2-5	TRBD2	CASDSTSGRLETQYF	TGTGCCAGCGATTCGACTAGCGGGAGGTTGGAGACCCAGTACTTC
TRBV6-1	-	TRBJ2-7	TRBD1	CASSPPGQGWPEQYF	TGTGCCAGCAGCCCTCCCGGACAGGGGTGGCCCGAGCAGTACTTC
TRBV5-5	few	TRBJ2-3	-	CASSPTGIGADTQYF	TGTGCCAGCAGCCCCACAGGGATTGGGGCAGATACGCAGTATTTT
TRBV3-1	-	TRBJ2-5	-	CANSRGQGGETQYF	TGTGCCAACAGCCGAGGGCAGGGAGGTGAGACCCAGTACTTC
TRBV20-1	many	TRBJ1-6	TRBD1	CSASRDRDNSPLHF	TGCAGTGCTTCTCGGGACAGGGATAATTCACCCCTCCACTTT
TRBV7-2	few	TRBJ2-3	-	CASSRDSGTGDTQYF	TGTGCCAGCAGCCGGGATTCCGGGACCGGGGATACGCAGTATTTT
TRBV11-2	many	TRBJ2-1	TRBD2	CASSDGRGGSYNEQFF	TGTGCCAGCAGCGACGGCCGGGGGGGCTCCTACAATGAGCAGTTCTTC
TRBV6-1	-	TRBJ1-1	-	CASSLPGSTEAFF	TGTGCCAGCAGTCTTCCAGGGAGCACTGAAGCTTTCTTT
TRBV4-1	-	TRBJ2-7	TRBD1	CASSQRDRGRRASYEQYF	TGCGCCAGCAGCCAACGGGACAGGGGGCGTAGGGCCTCCTACGAGCAGTACTTC
TRBV10-3	-	TRBJ2-2	TRBD2	CAILAGEGNTGELFF	TGTGCCATCCTAGCGGGAGAGGGGAACACCGGGGAGCTGTTTTTT
TRBV6-6	many	TRBJ1-5	TRBD1	CASSYGQGTDQPQHF	TGTGCCAGCAGTTACGGACAGGGAACGGATCAGCCCCAGCATTTT
TRBV5-1	few	TRBJ2-2	-	CASSPTEGRTGELFF	TGCGCCAGCAGCCCTACGGAGGGGAGGACCGGGGAGCTGTTTTTT
TRBV29-1	few	TRBJ1-2	-	CSVEDLAEEVSYTF	TGCAGCGTTGAAGATCTGGCAGAGGAGGTTAGCTACACCTTC